This T cell receptor beta chain came from a study of Ad26.COV2.S vaccination and SARS-CoV-2 variants. Study-wide results and limits: Total responses of T cells may have been underestimated by the analyses of TCR breadth and depth.

Some clones are missing from TCRdb's copy, which holds only in-frame ones; the method was immunoSEQ multiplex PCR. This sample yields around 300,000 clones, of which 88% are seen a single time; about 6.4% belongs to the top ten. Treatment denoted: over 15 received Ad26.COV2.S at low or high dose, single or two shots; roughly five received placebo; per-sample allocation not given. Day 63 after the first vaccine or placebo injection was the time point for sampling. At a Boston site, the person donating was an adult of 18-55 years. The vaccine antigen was prefusion-stabilized Wuhan SARS-CoV-2 spike. On this clone: Antigen unknown.

Trimming took 4 bases from V and 0 from J, leaving 9 bases between them. The CDR3 runs to 15 residues. Germline values: CDR1 LGHNA, CDR2 YNFKEQ. V gene TRBV4-2 combines with J gene TRBJ2-2; no definite D call. The sequence came from a person between 18 and 60 years old who received the Ad26.COV2.S COVID-19 vaccine or a placebo. The sequencing used peripheral blood, collected in a trial of Ad26.COV2.S vaccine versus placebo. CDR3 in amino acids: CASSPRSSNTGELFF. Written as DNA, the CDR3 is TGTGCCAGCAGCCCCAGGAGTTCGAACACCGGGGAGCTGTTTTTT.